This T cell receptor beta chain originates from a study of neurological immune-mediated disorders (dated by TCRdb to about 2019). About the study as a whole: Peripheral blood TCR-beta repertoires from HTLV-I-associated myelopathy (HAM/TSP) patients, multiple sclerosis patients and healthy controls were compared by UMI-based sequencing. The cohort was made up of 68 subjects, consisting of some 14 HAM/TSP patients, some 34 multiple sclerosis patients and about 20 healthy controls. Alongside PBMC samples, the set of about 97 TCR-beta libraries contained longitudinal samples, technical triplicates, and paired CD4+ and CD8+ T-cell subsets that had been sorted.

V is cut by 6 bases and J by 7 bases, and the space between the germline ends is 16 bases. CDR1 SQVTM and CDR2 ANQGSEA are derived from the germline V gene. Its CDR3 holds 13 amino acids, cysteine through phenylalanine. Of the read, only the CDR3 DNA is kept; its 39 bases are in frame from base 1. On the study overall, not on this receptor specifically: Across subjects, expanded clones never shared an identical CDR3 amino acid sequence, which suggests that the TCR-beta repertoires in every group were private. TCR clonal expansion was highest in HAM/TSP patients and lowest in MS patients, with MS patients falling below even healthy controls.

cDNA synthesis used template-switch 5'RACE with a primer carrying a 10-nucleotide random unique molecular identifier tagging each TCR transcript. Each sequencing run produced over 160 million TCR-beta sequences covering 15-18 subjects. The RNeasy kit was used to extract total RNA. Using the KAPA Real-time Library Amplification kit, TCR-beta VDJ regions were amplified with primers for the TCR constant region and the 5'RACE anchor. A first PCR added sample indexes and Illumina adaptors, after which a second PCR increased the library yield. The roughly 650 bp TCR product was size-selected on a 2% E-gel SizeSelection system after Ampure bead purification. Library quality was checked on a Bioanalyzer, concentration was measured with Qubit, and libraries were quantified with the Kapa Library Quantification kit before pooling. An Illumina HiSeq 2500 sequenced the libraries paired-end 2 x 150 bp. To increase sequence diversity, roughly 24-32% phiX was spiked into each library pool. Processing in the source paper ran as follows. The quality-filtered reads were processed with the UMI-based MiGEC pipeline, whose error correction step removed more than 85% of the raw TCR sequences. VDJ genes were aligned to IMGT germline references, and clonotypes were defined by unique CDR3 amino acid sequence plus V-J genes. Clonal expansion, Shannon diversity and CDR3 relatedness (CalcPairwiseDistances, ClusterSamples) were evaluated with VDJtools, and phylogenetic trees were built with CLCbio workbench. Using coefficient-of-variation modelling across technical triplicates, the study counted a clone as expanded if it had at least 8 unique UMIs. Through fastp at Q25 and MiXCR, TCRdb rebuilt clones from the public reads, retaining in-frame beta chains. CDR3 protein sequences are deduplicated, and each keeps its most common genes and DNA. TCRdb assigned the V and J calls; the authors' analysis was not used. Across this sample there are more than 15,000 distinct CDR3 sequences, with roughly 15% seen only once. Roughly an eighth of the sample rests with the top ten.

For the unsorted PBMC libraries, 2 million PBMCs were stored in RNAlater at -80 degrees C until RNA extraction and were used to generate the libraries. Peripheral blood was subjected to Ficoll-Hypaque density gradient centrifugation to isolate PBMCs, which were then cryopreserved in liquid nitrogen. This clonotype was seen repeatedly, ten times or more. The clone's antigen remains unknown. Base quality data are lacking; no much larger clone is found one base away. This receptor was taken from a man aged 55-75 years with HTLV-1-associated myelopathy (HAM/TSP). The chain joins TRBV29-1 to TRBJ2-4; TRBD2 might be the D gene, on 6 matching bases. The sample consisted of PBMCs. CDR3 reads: CSVDGTPGNIQYF. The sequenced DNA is TGCAGCGTGGACGGGACTCCCGGGAACATTCAGTACTTC. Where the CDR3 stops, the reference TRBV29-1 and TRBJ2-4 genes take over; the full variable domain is SAVISQKPSRDICQRGTSLTIQCQVDSQVTMMFWYRQQPGQSLTLIATANQGSEATYESGFVIDKFPISRPNLTFSTLTVSNMSPEDSSIYLCSVDGTPGNIQYFGAGTRLSVL.